These 27 T cell receptor beta chains originate from one sample sequenced in a study of blood T cells in healthy people across ages. Sample-barcoded 5' priming and a J-beta primer mix drove a second PCR of 7 to 11 cycles. TCRdb fed the 5' RACE reads into MiXCR, producing one record per CDR3 protein. The sample has about 810,000 distinct CDR3 sequences, about 37% seen once. Sequenced input: blood. The receptors come from a man younger than 35 in good health.

The rearrangement joins TRBV20-1 to TRBJ2-3; tentative D call: TRBD1 (5 bases). This CDR3 spans 15 amino acids. Trimming pared 0 bases from V and 6 bases from J, leaving 16 bases between. Germline V gene sequence: CDR1 DFQATT, CDR2 SNEGSKA (reference sequence). The CDR3 region is CSARDSTRQSDTQYF. As DNA, the CDR3 is TGCAGTGCTAGAGATTCCACCCGACAGAGTGATACGCAGTATTTT.

The rearrangement joins TRBV5-6 to TRBJ1-1; D gene unclear. Germline CDR1 is SGHDT and CDR2 is YYEEEE. V dropped 1 base and J dropped 0 bases, with 4 bases sitting between them. The CDR3 has 13 residues. CDR3 DNA sequence: TGTGCCAGCAGCTTGTGGTTGAACACTGAAGCTTTCTTT. It codes for CASSLWLNTEAFF.

The rearrangement links TRBV6-4 to TRBJ1-1; D is perhaps TRBD1 (6 bases). Looked up from germline, CDR1 is MRHNA and CDR2 is SNTAGT. Trimming took off 6 bases at V and 4 bases at J, with 12 bases between the two ends. The CDR3 is 13 residues long. Here the CDR3 reads CASSGQSGTEAFF. CDR3 DNA: TGTGCCAGCAGCGGACAGTCCGGCACTGAAGCTTTCTTT.

Note on this clonotype: A read error may explain this, as a much larger clone is one base away. V gene TRBV20-1 combines with J gene TRBJ1-2; no clear D. The V end lost 1 base, the J end lost 3 bases, and 15 bases lay between the germline ends. Germline V gene sequence: CDR1 DFQATT, CDR2 SNEGSKA (reference sequence). The length of the CDR3 is 15 residues. The CDR3 is CSARGEAGGDYGYTF. CDR3 DNA: TGCAGTGCTAGAGGCGAGGCAGGCGGTGACTATGGCTACACCTTC.

The genes are TRBV7-2 and TRBJ2-1; possibly TRBD1 for D (5 bases). From germline, CDR1 is SGHTA and CDR2 FQGNSA. Trimming took off 5 bases at V and 15 bases at J, with 20 bases between the two ends. This CDR3 is built from 13 residues. Written as DNA, the CDR3 is TGTGCCAGCAGCCCACAGGTGGGTCCACCGTGGTTCTTC. Translating it yields CASSPQVGPPWFF.

The chain couples TRBV3-1 to TRBJ2-5, with D possibly being TRBD1 (6 bases). CDR3 length equals 14 residues. Trimming cost V 7 bases and J 11 bases, with 23 bases left between them. Germline values: CDR1 LGHDT, CDR2 YNNKEL (reference sequence). The DNA of the CDR3 is TGTGCCAGCACCGCCGGGGACACCAACAATGAGCAGTACTTC. The encoded protein is CASTAGDTNNEQYF.

This clonotype was counted only a few times. The V call is TRBV5-6, the J call TRBJ1-1; D not certain. There are 12 residues in the CDR3. V lost 2 bases and J 3 bases, leaving 5 bases between the germline ends. The V gene's germline CDR1 is SGHDT and CDR2 YYEEEE. The CDR3 DNA reads TGTGCCAGCAGCTTCCAGCACACTGAAGCTTTCTTT. Translation gives CASSFQHTEAFF.

Turning to this clonotype: A much larger clone is a single base away; this may be a read error. The chain uses TRBV15 and TRBJ2-5; D is undetermined. Germline lookup yields CDR1 LNHNV and CDR2 YYDKDF (reference sequence). The length of the CDR3 is 12 residues. V was cut by 8 bases and J by 2 bases, with 9 bases left in between. This CDR3 is CATATDQETQYF. The CDR3 bases are TGTGCCACCGCGACCGATCAAGAGACCCAGTACTTC. Looking up the rest from reference TRBV15 and TRBJ2-5 gives the full variable domain: DAMVIQNPRYQVTQFGKPVTLSCSQTLNHNVMYWYQQKSSQAPKLLFHYYDKDFNNEADTPDNFQSRRPNTSFCFLDIRSPGLGDTAMYLCATATDQETQYFGPGTRLLVL.

This clonotype was recorded a few times. This chain links TRBV5-1 with TRBJ1-1; TRBD1 might be the D (5 bases). The V end was cut by 8 bases, the J end by 4 bases, with 21 bases between. The CDR3 runs to 15 residues. In germline, CDR1 is SGHRS, CDR2 YFSETQ. CDR3 protein: CASSDQQVGSTEAFF. In DNA, the CDR3 is TGCGCCAGTAGCGACCAACAGGTCGGCAGCACTGAAGCTTTCTTT.

The chain is built from TRBV3-1 and TRBJ1-4; D is uncertain. V was shortened by 1 base and J by 4 bases, with 10 bases between the two germline ends. CDR1 LGHDT and CDR2 YNNKEL come from the germline V gene (reference sequence). The length of the CDR3 is 15 residues. The CDR3 loop reads CASSQVQRRNEKLFF. CDR3 sequence (DNA): TGTGCCAGCAGCCAAGTTCAGAGACGTAATGAAAAACTGTTTTTT.

This chain connects TRBV12-3 or TRBV12-4 to TRBJ2-3; 9 nucleotides match TRBD1. This CDR3 is built from 14 residues. Losses at the gene ends were 5 bases for V and 4 bases for J; bases not matched to a gene: 4. The CDR3 nucleotides are TGTGCCAGCAGTGGGACAGGGTGGGCAGATACGCAGTATTTT. Its translation: CASSGTGWADTQYF.

The J gene is TRBJ2-5, the V gene TRBV29-1; 7 bases are shared with TRBD2. Trimming cost V 4 bases and J 4 bases; bases outside gene matches: 9. The CDR3 runs to 14 residues. Looked up from germline, CDR1 is SQVTM and CDR2 is ANQGSEA. The CDR3 nucleotides are TGCAGCGTTGCCTCGAGCGGGATGGGAGAGACCCAGTACTTC. This sequence encodes CSVASSGMGETQYF. The full variable domain, rest sourced from reference TRBV29-1 and TRBJ2-5, is SAVISQKPSRDICQRGTSLTIQCQVDSQVTMMFWYRQQPGQSLTLIATANQGSEATYESGFVIDKFPISRPNLTFSTLTVSNMSPEDSSIYLCSVASSGMGETQYFGPGTRLLVL.

V usage is TRBV19 and J usage is TRBJ2-1; D is unclear. The DNA matches TRBJ2-7 better at its end, which makes the J call doubtful. The CDR3 loop spans 14 amino acids. From germline, CDR1 is LNHDA and CDR2 SQIVND (reference sequence). In DNA, the CDR3 is TGTGCCAGTAGTTCCCTAACCAAATACAATGAGCAGTACTTC. This translates into CASSSLTKYNEQYF.

V and J are TRBV5-1 and TRBJ1-2; TRBD1 might be the D (6 bases). Looked up from germline, CDR1 is SGHRS and CDR2 is YFSETQ. The CDR3 is 14 amino acids. Trimming pared 4 bases from V and 8 bases from J, leaving 18 bases between. CDR3 bases: TGCGCCAGCAGCCCGGACGGGACAAGGGACGGCTACACCTTC. Protein sequence: CASSPDGTRDGYTF.

This clonotype has more than one count but fewer than ten. This chain connects TRBV27 to TRBJ1-6; tentatively, D is TRBD1 (6 bases). Germline loops: CDR1 MNHEY, CDR2 SMNVEV (reference sequence). With 8 bases removed from V and 6 bases from J, the gap between germline ends came to 17 bases. The CDR3 loop spans 15 amino acids. CDR3 region: CASAIAGQTNSPLHF. The DNA for the CDR3 is TGTGCCAGCGCAATTGCTGGACAGACTAATTCACCCCTCCACTTT.

This clonotype was observed a handful of times. The rearrangement links TRBV4-3 to TRBJ2-2, with 7 positions matching TRBD1. Germline V gene sequence: CDR1 LGHNA, CDR2 YSLEER. CDR3 length: 16 residues. The J segment lost 1 base and the V segment lost 4 bases, leaving 6 bases of the junction unmatched. CDR3: CASSPRDSKNTGELFF. The CDR3 DNA reads TGCGCCAGCAGCCCAAGGGACAGCAAGAACACCGGGGAGCTGTTTTTT.

Comment on this clonotype: The junction does not match germline at one end; this may be a read error. CDR3 nucleotide sequence: TGTGTCAGCAGTTCTAGGACTAGCTCGGAGACCCAGTACTTC. Its translation is CVSSSRTSSETQYF. The V call is TRBV27, the J call TRBJ2-4, with 8 bases identical to TRBD2. The J call is in doubt because the DNA end fits TRBJ2-5 better. In germline, CDR1 is MNHEY, CDR2 SMNVEV (reference sequence). The CDR3 runs 14 residues.

This clonotype has only a few counts. The genes are TRBV4-3 and TRBJ2-2; D unclear. CDR3 length: 19 residues. Germline V gene sequence: CDR1 LGHNA, CDR2 YSLEER. Trimming stripped 0 bases from V and 5 bases from J, with 22 bases between. The CDR3 region has the DNA TGCGCCAGCAGCCAAGAATTGGCCCAACACGACGTGGTGACCGGGGAGCTGTTTTTT. Its translation: CASSQELAQHDVVTGELFF.

J is TRBJ1-4 and V is TRBV12-3 or TRBV12-4, with 10 bases fitting TRBD1. V was pared by 0 bases and J by 8 bases, with 3 bases of the junction left unmatched. This CDR3 comprises 15 residues. The CDR3 spells CASSLARQGAEKLFF. CDR3 nucleotide sequence: TGTGCCAGCAGTTTAGCAAGACAGGGGGCGGAAAAACTGTTTTTT.

The V call is TRBV4-3, the J call TRBJ2-3; D is unclear. V was pared by 1 base and J by 6 bases, with 11 bases between. Germline V lookup: CDR1 LGHNA, CDR2 YSLEER. The CDR3 runs 14 residues. CDR3 residues: CASSQVSPQDTQYF. The CDR3 nucleotides read TGCGCCAGCAGCCAAGTTTCCCCCCAGGATACGCAGTATTTT.

The J gene is TRBJ1-5, the V gene TRBV12-3 or TRBV12-4; D is perhaps TRBD1 (5 bases). This CDR3 has 13 amino acids. V gave up 3 bases and J gave up 7 bases, with 10 bases separating them. CDR3 residues: CASSLGRDQPQHF. In nucleotides, the CDR3 is TGTGCCAGCAGTTTGGGCAGGGACCAGCCCCAGCATTTT.

The chain carries TRBV14 and TRBJ1-2, with a possible D match to TRBD1 (6 bases). This CDR3 has 16 residues. Trimming took off 4 bases at V and 8 bases at J, with 23 bases between the two ends. Germline lookup yields CDR1 SGHDN and CDR2 FVKESK. The CDR3 nucleotides are TGTGCCAGCAGCCTAACCATTTCGGGGGCGCTCGGGGGCTACACCTTC. Translating gives CASSLTISGALGGYTF.

Only a few counts were recorded for this clonotype. This chain joins TRBV30 and TRBJ2-3, with D perhaps being TRBD1 or TRBD2 (6 bases each). The germline V gene has CDR1 GTSNPN and CDR2 SVGIG (reference sequence). The CDR3 is 14 residues long. Trimming left V 5 bases short and J 6 bases short, with 18 bases between. CDR3 in DNA: TGTGCCTGGGGACTCGTGGGGGGCAGCGATACGCAGTATTTT. Translating gives CAWGLVGGSDTQYF.

This clonotype was found once. The V call is TRBV20-1, the J call TRBJ2-5, with 8 bases lining up with TRBD2. Per germline, CDR1 DFQATT and CDR2 SNEGSKA (reference sequence). This CDR3 is 14 amino acids long. With 6 bases clipped from V and 11 bases from J, the junction kept 17 bases outside the gene matches. The CDR3 sequence: CSAPTGLGHNEQYF. The CDR3 coding sequence is TGCAGTGCGCCGACGGGACTAGGTCACAATGAGCAGTACTTC.

The chain uses TRBV12-3 or TRBV12-4 and TRBJ1-1; no clear D. The CDR3 runs to 14 residues. Trimming took 2 bases from V and 3 from J, leaving 10 bases between them. CDR3 sequence reads: CASSLNPADTEAFF. Written as DNA, the CDR3 is TGTGCCAGCAGTTTAAATCCAGCGGACACTGAAGCTTTCTTT.

This clonotype was observed a few times. This rearrangement joins TRBV28 to TRBJ2-7; no firm D call. Germline loops: CDR1 MDHEN, CDR2 SYDVKM. V lost 6 bases and J lost 4, with 10 bases in between. This CDR3 is built from 12 residues. The CDR3 spells CASRPSRYEQYF. The CDR3 coding sequence is TGTGCCAGCAGGCCGTCACGATACGAGCAGTACTTC.

This clonotype was observed a handful of times. The junction shows a germline mismatch at one end, possibly a read error. The chain combines TRBV7-7 with TRBJ2-5; 13 nucleotides line up with TRBD2. Germline CDR1 and CDR2: SSHAT and FNYEAQ (reference sequence). This CDR3 region has 18 residues. In DNA, the CDR3 is TGTGCTAGCAGCATTCATTCTACTAGCGGGGGGGCCGAAGAGACCCAGTACTTC. Its translation: CASSIHSTSGGAEETQYF.